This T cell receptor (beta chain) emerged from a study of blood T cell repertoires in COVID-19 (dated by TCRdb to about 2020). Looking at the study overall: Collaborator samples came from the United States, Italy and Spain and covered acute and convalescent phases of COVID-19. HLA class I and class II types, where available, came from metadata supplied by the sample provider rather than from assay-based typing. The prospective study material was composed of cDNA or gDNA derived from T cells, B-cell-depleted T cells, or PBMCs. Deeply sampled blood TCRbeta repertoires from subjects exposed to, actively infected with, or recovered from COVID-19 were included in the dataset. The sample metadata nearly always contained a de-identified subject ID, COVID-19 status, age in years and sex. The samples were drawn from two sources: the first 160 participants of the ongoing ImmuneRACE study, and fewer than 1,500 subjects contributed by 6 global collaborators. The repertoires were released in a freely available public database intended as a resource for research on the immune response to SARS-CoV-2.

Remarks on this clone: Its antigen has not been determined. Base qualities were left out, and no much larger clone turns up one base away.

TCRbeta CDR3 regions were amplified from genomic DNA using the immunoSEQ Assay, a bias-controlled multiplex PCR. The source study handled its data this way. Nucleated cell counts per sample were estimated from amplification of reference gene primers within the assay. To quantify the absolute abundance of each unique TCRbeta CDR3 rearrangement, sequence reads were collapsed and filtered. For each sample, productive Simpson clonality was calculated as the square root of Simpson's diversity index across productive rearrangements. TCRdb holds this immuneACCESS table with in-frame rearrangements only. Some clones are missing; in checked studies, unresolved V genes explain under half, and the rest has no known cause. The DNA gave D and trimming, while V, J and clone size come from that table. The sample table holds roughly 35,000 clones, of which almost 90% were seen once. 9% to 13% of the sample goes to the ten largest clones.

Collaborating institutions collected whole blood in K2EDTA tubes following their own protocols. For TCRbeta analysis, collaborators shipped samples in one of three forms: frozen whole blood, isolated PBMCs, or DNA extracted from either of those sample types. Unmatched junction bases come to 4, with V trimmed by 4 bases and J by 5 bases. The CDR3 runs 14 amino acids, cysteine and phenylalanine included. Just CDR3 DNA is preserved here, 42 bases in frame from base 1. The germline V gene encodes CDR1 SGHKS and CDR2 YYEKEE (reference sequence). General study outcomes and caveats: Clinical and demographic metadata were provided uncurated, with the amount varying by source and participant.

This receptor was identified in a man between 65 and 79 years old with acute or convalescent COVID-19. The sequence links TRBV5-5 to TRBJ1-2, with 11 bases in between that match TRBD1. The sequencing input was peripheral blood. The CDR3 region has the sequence CASSPGTGGYGYTF. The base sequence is TGTGCCAGCAGCCCCGGGACAGGGGGTTATGGCTACACCTTC.